A single T cell receptor beta chain is shown here with its context. The CDR3 runs 16 residues. Germline V gives CDR1 ENHRY, CDR2 SYGVKD. Deletions cut 0 bases from V and 5 bases from J, with 14 bases between. The sample is drawn from a study of cytomegalovirus exposure and HLA in healthy donors. The PCR made use of 60 Vbeta and 13 Jbeta primers. Assay: immunoSEQ multiplex PCR; the TCRdb copy retains only in-frame clones and omits some. The table for this sample gives roughly 34,000 clones. Sequenced input: PBMCs. The TCR originated in a woman between 35 and 50 years old in good health and CMV-seropositive. The genes are TRBV10-3 and TRBJ2-1, with D possibly matching TRBD1 (5 bases). This CDR3 is CAISESRQGMNNEQFF. In DNA, the CDR3 is TGTGCCATCAGTGAGTCAAGGCAGGGTATGAACAATGAGCAGTTCTTC.